This T cell receptor beta chain was observed in a study of human thymus T cells. The CDR3 totals 20 residues. Germline values: CDR1 WSHSY, CDR2 SAAADI. V trimming: 5 bases; J trimming: 0 bases; junction bases outside the gene matches: 12. The source of the thymus tissue was resections taken during corrective heart surgery. Generated by immunoSEQ multiplex PCR, the TCRdb table keeps only in-frame clones and is missing some. The profile covers roughly 120,000 clones, with around 95% appearing a single time and around 0.025% taken by the ten largest. The rearrangement uses TRBV10-2 and TRBJ2-1; 14 positions match TRBD2. Material for sequencing was thymus tissue. The TCR comes from a boy less than two years old with a congenital heart defect but otherwise immunologically healthy. The CDR3 DNA is TGCGCCAGCAGTCCCGGACTAGCGGGGGGACTAGATAGCTCCTACAATGAGCAGTTCTTC. This encodes CASSPGLAGGLDSSYNEQFF.